This T cell receptor (beta chain) was sequenced during a study of shared clonotypes between healthy human individuals. This CDR3 is built from 12 residues. V lost 7 bases to trimming and J lost 8 bases, with 11 bases between them. Germline V gene sequence: CDR1 SNHLY, CDR2 FYNNEI. A deep-level run was used for the assay. Several immunoSEQ plates held equal portions of the genomic DNA taken from each subset. Only in-frame clones appear in the TCRdb table, and some are missing; sequencing was by immunoSEQ multiplex PCR. This table has around 510,000 clones, approximately 95% appearing once. The chain has TRBV2 and TRBJ1-4; perhaps TRBD1 as D (6 bases). The specimen sequenced was naive CD4+ T cells sorted from blood. As for subset: CD45RA+ positively selected. The clonotype was recovered from a young woman in good health. CDR3 in DNA: TGTGCCAGCAAGGACAGTCTCGAAAAACTGTTTTTT. It yields the protein CASKDSLEKLFF.